This T cell receptor (beta chain) was recorded in a study of CD8 T cells in ankylosing spondylitis. Study results and limitations: Earlier reports found some motif variants in synovial fluid and blood in reactive arthritis. Clones tied to disease were said to be significantly enriched in matched ankylosing spondylitis synovial fluid. Relatively scarce in peripheral blood, disease-linked clones were CD8+. Typical of ankylosing spondylitis blood, it appeared, was a TCR beta motif of about eight highly homologous variants.

As regards this clonotype: Its antigen is as yet unknown.

V lost 4 bases to trimming and J lost 1 base; unmatched junction nucleotides: 4. This CDR3 comprises 15 residues. The V gene's germline CDR1 is SNHLY and CDR2 FYNNEI. Quantitative molecular-barcoded 5'-RACE generated the TCR beta libraries. TCRdb called the 5' RACE reads again in MiXCR, with one record for every CDR3 protein. The table lists a few hundred thousand distinct CDR3 sequences, around 20% of them singletons, with about 15% in the top ten. The V and J genes are TRBV2 and TRBJ2-4; TRBD2 aligns across 7 bases. This TCR was sampled from a male donor with ankylosing spondylitis. Sequencing input: blood, either unsorted or a sorted T cell fraction (not recorded which). This CDR3 reads CASSGPGGAKNIQYF. The DNA for the CDR3 is TGTGCCAGCAGTGGACCCGGGGGGGCCAAAAACATTCAGTACTTC.